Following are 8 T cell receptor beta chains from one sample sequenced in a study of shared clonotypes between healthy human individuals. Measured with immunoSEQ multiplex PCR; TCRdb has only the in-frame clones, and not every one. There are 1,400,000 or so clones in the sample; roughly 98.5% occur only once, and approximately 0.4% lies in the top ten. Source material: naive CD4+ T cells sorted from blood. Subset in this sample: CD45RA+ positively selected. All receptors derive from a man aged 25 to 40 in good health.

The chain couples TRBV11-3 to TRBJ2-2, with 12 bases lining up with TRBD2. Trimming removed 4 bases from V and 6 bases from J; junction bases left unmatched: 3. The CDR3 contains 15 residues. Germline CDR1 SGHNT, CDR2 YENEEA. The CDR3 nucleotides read TGTGCCAGCAGCTACCTAGCGGGAGGGCCCGGGGAGCTGTTTTTT. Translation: CASSYLAGGPGELFF.

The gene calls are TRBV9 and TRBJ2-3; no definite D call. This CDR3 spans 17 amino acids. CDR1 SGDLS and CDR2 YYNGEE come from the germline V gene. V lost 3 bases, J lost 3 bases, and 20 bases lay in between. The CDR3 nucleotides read TGTGCCAGCAGCGCCATGTGGGCCGGAGACCAAACAGATACGCAGTATTTT. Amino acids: CASSAMWAGDQTDTQYF.

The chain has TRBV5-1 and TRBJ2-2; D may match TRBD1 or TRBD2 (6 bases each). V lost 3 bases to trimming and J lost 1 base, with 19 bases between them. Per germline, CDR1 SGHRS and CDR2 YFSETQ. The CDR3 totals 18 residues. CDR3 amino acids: CASSWGAPWGQNTGELFF. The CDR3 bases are TGCGCCAGCAGCTGGGGGGCCCCCTGGGGGCAGAACACCGGGGAGCTGTTTTTT. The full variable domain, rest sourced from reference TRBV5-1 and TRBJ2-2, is KAGVTQTPRYLIKTRGQQVTLSCSPISGHRSVSWYQQTPGQGLQFLFEYFSETQRNKGNFPGRFSGRQFSNSRSEMNVSTLELGDSALYLCASSWGAPWGQNTGELFFGEGSRLTVL.

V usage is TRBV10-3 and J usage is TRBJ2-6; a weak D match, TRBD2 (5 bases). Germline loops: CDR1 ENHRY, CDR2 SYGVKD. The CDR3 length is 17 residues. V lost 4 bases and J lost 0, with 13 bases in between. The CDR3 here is CAISGRRGYSGANVLTF. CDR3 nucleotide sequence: TGTGCCATCAGTGGACGGCGAGGGTACTCTGGGGCCAACGTCCTGACTTTC.

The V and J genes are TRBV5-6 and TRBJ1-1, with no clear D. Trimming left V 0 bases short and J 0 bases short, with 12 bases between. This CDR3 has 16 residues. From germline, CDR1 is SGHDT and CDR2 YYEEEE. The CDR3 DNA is TGTGCCAGCAGCTTGGCCGGAGGCTTTATGAACACTGAAGCTTTCTTT. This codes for CASSLAGGFMNTEAFF.

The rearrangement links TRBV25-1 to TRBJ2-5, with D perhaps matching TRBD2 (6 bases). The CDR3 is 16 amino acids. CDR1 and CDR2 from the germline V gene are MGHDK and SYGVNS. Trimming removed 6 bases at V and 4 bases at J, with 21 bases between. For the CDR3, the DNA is TGTGCCAGCAGGGCCCCCGGGAGTATGATTGGAGAGACCCAGTACTTC. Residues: CASRAPGSMIGETQYF.

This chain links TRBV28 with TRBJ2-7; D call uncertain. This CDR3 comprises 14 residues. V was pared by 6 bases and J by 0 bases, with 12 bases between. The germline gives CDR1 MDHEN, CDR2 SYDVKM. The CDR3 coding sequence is TGTGCCAGCAGCTACAGCGATAGCTCCTACGAGCAGTACTTC. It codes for CASSYSDSSYEQYF.

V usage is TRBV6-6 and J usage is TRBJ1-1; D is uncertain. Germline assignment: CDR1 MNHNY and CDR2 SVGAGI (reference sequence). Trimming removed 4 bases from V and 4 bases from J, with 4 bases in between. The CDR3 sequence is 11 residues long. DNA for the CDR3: TGTGCCAGCAGTTTCTTCACTGAAGCTTTCTTT. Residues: CASSFFTEAFF.